This T cell receptor beta chain was sequenced in a study of low-dose radiotherapy and immunotherapy resistance in tumors. The wider study: Dosing for Cohort 2 consisted of 1 Gy per fraction every two weeks, reaching a total of 13 Gy over 26 weeks. From cycle 1 day 1, patients took oral aspirin 300 mg every day for four cycles.

In regard to this clonotype: This likely traces to a read error, being one base from a far larger clone.

The V end lost 0 bases, the J end lost 7 bases, and 11 bases lay between the germline ends. The V gene's germline CDR1 is SGDLS and CDR2 YYNGEE. The CDR3 has 13 amino acids. Sample time point: after trial treatment. Treatment in this sample: LDRT plus nivolumab, ipilimumab, low-dose cyclophosphamide and aspirin (RACIN trial). All of the donors were given nivolumab, ipilimumab, aspirin, low-dose cyclophosphamide and low-dose radiotherapy as part of RACIN, a single-arm trial. Gene-specific TRAV and TRBV primers were used for first-strand cDNA, covering alpha and beta chains. The authors ran 15 to 25 PCR cycles to amplify TCRs with a constant-region primer and V-primer adapter. Following isolation, mRNA was amplified via in vitro transcription. Each CDR3 protein gets one entry after TCRdb re-called the reads with MiXCR. The sample carries about 30,000 distinct CDR3 sequences, approximately 49% recorded once.

The source material was PBMCs, sampled after low-dose radiotherapy plus immunotherapy. The sequence came from a male donor with gallbladder cancer. This chain uses TRBV9 with TRBJ2-7; the D is unclear. CDR3 amino acids: CASSVASYNEQYF. The CDR3 DNA reads TGTGCCAGCAGCGTAGCCTCCTACAATGAGCAGTACTTC.